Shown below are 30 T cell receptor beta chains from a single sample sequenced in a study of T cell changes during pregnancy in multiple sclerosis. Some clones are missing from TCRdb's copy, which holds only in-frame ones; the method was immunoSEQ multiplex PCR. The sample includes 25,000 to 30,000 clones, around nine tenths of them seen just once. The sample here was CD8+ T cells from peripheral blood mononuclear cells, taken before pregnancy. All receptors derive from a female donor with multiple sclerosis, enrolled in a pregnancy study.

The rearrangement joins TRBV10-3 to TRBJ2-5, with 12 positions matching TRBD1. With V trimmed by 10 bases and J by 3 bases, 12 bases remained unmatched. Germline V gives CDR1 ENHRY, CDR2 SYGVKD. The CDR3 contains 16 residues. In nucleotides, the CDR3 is TGTGCCACCGCCGGGACAGGGGGCTCTGAAAAAGAGACCCAGTACTTC. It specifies CATAGTGGSEKETQYF.

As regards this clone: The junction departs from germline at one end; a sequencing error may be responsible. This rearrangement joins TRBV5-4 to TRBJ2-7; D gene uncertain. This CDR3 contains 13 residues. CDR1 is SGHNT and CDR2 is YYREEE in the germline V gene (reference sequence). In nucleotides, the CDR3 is TGTGCCAGCGGCTTGATCGTCTCAGACGAGCAGTACTTC. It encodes CASGLIVSDEQYF.

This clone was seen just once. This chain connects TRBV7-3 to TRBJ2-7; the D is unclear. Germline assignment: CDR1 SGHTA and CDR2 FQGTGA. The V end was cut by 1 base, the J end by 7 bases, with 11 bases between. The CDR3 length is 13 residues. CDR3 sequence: CASSLNPRLEQYF. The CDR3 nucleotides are TGTGCCAGCAGCTTAAATCCCCGCCTAGAGCAGTACTTC.

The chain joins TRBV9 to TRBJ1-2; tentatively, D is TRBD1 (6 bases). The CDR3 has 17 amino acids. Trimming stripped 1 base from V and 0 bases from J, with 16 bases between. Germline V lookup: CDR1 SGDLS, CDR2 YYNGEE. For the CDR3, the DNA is TGTGCCAGCAGCGTATTCGCCCGGGACACCCCTAACTATGGCTACACCTTC. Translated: CASSVFARDTPNYGYTF.

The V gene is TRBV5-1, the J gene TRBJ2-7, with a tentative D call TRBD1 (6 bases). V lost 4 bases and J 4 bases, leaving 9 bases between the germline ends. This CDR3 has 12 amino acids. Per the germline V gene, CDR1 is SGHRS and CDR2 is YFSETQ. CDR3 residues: CASSAGVYEQYF. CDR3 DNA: TGCGCCAGCAGCGCAGGGGTTTACGAGCAGTACTTC.

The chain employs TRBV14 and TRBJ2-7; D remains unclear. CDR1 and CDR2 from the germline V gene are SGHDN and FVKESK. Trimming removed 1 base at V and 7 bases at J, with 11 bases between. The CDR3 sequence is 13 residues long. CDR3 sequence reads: CASSQVPGLEQYF. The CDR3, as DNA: TGTGCCAGCAGCCAAGTCCCCGGGTTAGAGCAGTACTTC.

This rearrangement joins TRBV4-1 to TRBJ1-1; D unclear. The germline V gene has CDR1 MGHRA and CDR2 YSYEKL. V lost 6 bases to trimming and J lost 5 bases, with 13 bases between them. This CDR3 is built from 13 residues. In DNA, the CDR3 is TGCGCCAGCAGTCGACCCAGAGGTACTGAAGCTTTCTTT. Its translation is CASSRPRGTEAFF.

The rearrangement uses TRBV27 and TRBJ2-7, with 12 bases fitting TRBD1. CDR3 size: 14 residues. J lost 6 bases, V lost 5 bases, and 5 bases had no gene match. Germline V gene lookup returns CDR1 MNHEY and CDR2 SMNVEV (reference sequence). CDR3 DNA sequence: TGTGCCAGCAGTCGCCGGGACAGGGGGCGCGAGCAGTACTTC. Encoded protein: CASSRRDRGREQYF.

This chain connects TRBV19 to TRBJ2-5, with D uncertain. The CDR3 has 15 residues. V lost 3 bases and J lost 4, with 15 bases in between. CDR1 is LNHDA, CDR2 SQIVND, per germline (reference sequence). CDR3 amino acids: CASSIGRNPPETQYF. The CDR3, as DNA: TGTGCCAGTAGTATTGGGCGAAACCCCCCAGAGACCCAGTACTTC.

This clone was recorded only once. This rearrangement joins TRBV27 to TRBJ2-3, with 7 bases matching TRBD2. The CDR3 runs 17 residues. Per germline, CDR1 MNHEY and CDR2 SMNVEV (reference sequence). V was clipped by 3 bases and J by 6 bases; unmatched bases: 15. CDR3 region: CASSFNRLAAWGDTQYF. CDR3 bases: TGTGCCAGCAGTTTCAACCGGCTAGCGGCCTGGGGGGATACGCAGTATTTT.

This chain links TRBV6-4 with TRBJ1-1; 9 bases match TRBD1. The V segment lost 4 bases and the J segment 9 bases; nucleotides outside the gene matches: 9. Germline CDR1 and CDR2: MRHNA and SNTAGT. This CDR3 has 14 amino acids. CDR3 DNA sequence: TGTGCCAGCAGTGGCACAGGGGGCGGAGGGAAAGCTTTCTTT. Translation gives CASSGTGGGGKAFF.

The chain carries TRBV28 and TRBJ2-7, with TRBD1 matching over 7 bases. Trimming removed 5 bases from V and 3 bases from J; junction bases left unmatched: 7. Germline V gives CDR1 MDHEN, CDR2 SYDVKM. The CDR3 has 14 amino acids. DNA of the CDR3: TGTGCCAGCAGTACGACAGGGTTGGGCTACGAGCAGTACTTC. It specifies CASSTTGLGYEQYF. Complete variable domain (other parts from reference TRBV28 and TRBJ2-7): DVKVTQSSRYLVKRTGEKVFLECVQDMDHENMFWYRQDPGLGLRLIYFSYDVKMKEKGDIPEGYSVSREKKERFSLILESASTNQTSMYLCASSTTGLGYEQYFGPGTRLTVT.

The CDR3 loop reads CASSLPEDSYGYTF. CDR3 DNA: TGTGCCAGCAGCTTGCCTGAGGACAGCTATGGCTACACCTTC. The chain carries TRBV5-8 and TRBJ1-2, with D possibly TRBD1 on 6 matching bases. The CDR3 sequence is 14 residues long. Trimming took off 1 base at V and 4 bases at J, with 11 bases between the two ends. Germline values: CDR1 SGHTS, CDR2 YDEGEE.

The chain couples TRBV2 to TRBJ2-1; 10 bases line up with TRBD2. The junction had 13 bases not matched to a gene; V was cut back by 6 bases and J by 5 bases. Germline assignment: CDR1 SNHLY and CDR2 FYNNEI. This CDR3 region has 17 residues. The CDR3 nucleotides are TGTGCCAGCAGCGCTCCAGCTAGCGGGGGTACGAACAATGAGCAGTTCTTC. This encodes CASSAPASGGTNNEQFF.

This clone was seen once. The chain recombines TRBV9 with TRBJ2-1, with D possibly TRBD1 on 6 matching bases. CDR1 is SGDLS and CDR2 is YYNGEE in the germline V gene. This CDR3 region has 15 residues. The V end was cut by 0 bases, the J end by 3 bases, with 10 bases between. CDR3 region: CASSVEGGSYNEQFF. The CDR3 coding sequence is TGTGCCAGCAGCGTAGAAGGGGGAAGCTACAATGAGCAGTTCTTC. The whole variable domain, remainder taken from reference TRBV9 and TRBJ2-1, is DSGVTQTPKHLITATGQRVTLRCSPRSGDLSVYWYQQSLDQGLQFLIQYYNGEERAKGNILERFSAQQFPDLHSELNLSSLELGDSALYFCASSVEGGSYNEQFFGPGTRLTVL.

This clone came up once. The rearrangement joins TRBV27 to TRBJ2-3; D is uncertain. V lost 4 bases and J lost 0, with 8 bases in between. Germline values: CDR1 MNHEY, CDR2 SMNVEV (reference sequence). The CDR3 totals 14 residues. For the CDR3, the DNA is TGTGCCAGCAGTTGGCCGCATAGCACAGATACGCAGTATTTT. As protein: CASSWPHSTDTQYF.

The DNA for the CDR3 is TGCGCCAGCAGCCAAGGGGGCGGGGGGGTCTACGAGCAGTACTTC. Its protein product is CASSQGGGGVYEQYF. The gene calls are TRBV4-1 and TRBJ2-7, with 9 bases fitting TRBD2. The ends lost 1 base at V and 3 bases at J; junction bases unmatched: 4. CDR1 is MGHRA and CDR2 is YSYEKL in the germline V gene. This CDR3 contains 15 residues.

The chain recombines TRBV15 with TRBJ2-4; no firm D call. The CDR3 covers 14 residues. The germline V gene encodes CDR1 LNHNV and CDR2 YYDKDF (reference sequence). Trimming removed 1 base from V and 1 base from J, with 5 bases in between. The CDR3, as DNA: TGTGCCACCAGCAGAGTGGAGGCCAAAAACATTCAGTACTTC. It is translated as CATSRVEAKNIQYF.

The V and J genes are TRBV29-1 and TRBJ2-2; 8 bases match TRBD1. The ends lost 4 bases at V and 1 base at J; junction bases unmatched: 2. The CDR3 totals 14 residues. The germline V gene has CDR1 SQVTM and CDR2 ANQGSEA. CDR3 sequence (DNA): TGCAGCGTTGTGGGGACAGGGAACACCGGGGAGCTGTTTTTT. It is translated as CSVVGTGNTGELFF.

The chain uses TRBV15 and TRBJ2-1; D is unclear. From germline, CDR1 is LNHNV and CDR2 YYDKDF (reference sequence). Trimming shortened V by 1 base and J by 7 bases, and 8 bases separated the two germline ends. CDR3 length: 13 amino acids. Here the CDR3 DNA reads TGTGCCACCAGCAGAGGGGCTGTTAATGAGCAGTTCTTC. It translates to CATSRGAVNEQFF.

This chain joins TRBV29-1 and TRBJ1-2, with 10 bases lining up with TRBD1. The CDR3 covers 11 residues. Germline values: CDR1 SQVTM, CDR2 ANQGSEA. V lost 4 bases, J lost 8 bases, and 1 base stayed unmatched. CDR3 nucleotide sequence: TGCAGCGTTGGGGACAGGGGAGGCTACACCTTC. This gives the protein CSVGDRGGYTF. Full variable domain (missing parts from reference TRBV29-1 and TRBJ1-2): SAVISQKPSRDICQRGTSLTIQCQVDSQVTMMFWYRQQPGQSLTLIATANQGSEATYESGFVIDKFPISRPNLTFSTLTVSNMSPEDSSIYLCSVGDRGGYTFGSGTRLTVV.

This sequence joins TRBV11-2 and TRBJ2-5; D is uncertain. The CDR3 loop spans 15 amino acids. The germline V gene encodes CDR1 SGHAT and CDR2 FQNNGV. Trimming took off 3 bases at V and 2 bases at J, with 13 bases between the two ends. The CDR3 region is CASSFGRRLQETQYF. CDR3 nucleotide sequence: TGTGCCAGCAGCTTCGGAAGGCGACTTCAAGAGACCCAGTACTTC.

The CDR3 spells CASSPSGQGAYGYTF. Written as DNA, the CDR3 is TGTGCCAGCAGCCCCTCCGGACAGGGGGCATATGGCTACACCTTC. The chain has TRBV13 and TRBJ1-2; 11 nucleotides align to TRBD1. Germline CDR1 PRHDT, CDR2 FYEKMQ (reference sequence). This CDR3 comprises 15 residues. The V gene end was trimmed by 5 bases and the J gene end by 5 bases; junction bases not matched to a gene: 7.

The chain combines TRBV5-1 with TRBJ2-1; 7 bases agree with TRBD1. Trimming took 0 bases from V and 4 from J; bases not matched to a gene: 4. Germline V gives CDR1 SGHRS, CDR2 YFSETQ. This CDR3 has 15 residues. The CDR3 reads CASSLEAGGYNEQFF. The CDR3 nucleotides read TGCGCCAGCAGCTTGGAGGCAGGGGGTTACAATGAGCAGTTCTTC.

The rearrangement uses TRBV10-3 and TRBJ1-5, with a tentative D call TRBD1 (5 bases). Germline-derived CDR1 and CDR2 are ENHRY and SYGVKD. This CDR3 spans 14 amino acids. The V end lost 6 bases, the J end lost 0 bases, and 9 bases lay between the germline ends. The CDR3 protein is CAIREGSSNQPQHF. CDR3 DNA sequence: TGTGCCATCAGAGAGGGGAGTAGCAATCAGCCCCAGCATTTT.

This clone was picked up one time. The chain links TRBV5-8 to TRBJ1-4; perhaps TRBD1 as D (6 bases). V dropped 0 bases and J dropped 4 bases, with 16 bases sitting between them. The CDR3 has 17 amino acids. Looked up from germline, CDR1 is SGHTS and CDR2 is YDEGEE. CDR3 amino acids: CASSLGAKDRLNEKLFF. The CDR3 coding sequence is TGTGCCAGCAGCTTGGGGGCGAAGGACAGACTTAATGAAAAACTGTTTTTT. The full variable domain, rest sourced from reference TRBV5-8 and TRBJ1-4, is EAGVTQSPTHLIKTRGQQATLRCSPISGHTSVYWYQQALGLGLQFLLWYDEGEERNRGNFPPRFSGRQFPNYSSELNVNALELEDSALYLCASSLGAKDRLNEKLFFGSGTQLSVL.

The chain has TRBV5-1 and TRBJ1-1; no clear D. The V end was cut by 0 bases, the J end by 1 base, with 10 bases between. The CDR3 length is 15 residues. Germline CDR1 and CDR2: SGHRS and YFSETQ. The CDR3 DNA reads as TGCGCCAGCAGCTTGGAACGGGATACGAACACTGAAGCTTTCTTT. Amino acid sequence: CASSLERDTNTEAFF.

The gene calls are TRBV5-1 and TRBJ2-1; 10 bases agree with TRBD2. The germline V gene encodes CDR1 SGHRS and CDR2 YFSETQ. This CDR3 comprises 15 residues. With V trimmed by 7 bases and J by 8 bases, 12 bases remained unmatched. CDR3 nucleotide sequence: TGCGCCAGCCGCCTAACTAGCGGGATTCGAGATGAGCAGTTCTTC. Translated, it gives CASRLTSGIRDEQFF.

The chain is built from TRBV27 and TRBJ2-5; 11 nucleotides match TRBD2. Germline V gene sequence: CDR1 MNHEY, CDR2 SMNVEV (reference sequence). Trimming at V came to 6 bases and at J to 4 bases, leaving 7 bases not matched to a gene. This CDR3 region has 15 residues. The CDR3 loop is CASSQGLAGGETQYF. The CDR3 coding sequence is TGTGCCAGCAGCCAAGGGCTAGCGGGAGGAGAGACCCAGTACTTC.

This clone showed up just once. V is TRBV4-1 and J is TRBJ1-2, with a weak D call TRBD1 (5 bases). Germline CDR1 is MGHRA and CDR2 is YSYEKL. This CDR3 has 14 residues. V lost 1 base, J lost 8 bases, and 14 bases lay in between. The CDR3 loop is CASSQVGHPDGYTF. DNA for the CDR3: TGCGCCAGCAGCCAAGTAGGACACCCGGACGGCTACACCTTC.